These 15 T cell receptor beta chains were sequenced from one sample in a study of shared clonotypes between healthy human individuals. Method: immunoSEQ multiplex PCR; TCRdb's copy keeps in-frame clones and lacks some. In the table there are fewer than 650,000 clones, 75% to 85% of which are singletons. The specimen sequenced was PBMCs. The receptors were gathered from a woman aged 40-49 years in good health. Some clones in this sample may be carry-over from other donors' samples.

This chain connects TRBV28 to TRBJ2-7; perhaps TRBD2 as D (5 bases). This CDR3 spans 15 amino acids. Germline-derived CDR1 and CDR2 are MDHEN and SYDVKM. The ends were cut back, 2 bases at V and 0 bases at J, with 11 bases in the middle. The CDR3 protein is CASSLGTAASYEQYF. For the CDR3, the DNA is TGTGCCAGCAGTTTAGGTACAGCGGCCTCCTACGAGCAGTACTTC. The full variable domain, in which reference TRBV28 and TRBJ2-7 provide the parts outside the CDR3, is DVKVTQSSRYLVKRTGEKVFLECVQDMDHENMFWYRQDPGLGLRLIYFSYDVKMKEKGDIPEGYSVSREKKERFSLILESASTNQTSMYLCASSLGTAASYEQYFGPGTRLTVT.

Note on this clone: One base away lies a much larger clone, so this may be a sequencing read error. The V call is TRBV29-1, the J call TRBJ1-1; D may be TRBD1 (5 bases). There are 13 residues in the CDR3. Germline V gives CDR1 SQVTM, CDR2 ANQGSEA. The V end was cut by 7 bases, the J end by 5 bases, with 17 bases between. As DNA, the CDR3 is TGCAGCGCGGGGCAGAGACTAGGGACTGAAGCTTTCTTT. This encodes CSAGQRLGTEAFF. The whole variable domain, filled in from reference TRBV29-1 and TRBJ1-1, reads SAVISQKPSRDICQRGTSLTIQCQVDSQVTMMFWYRQQPGQSLTLIATANQGSEATYESGFVIDKFPISRPNLTFSTLTVSNMSPEDSSIYLCSAGQRLGTEAFFGQGTRLTVV.

The gene calls are TRBV29-1 and TRBJ2-7, with 8 positions matching TRBD1. CDR3 length: 12 amino acids. CDR1 and CDR2 from the germline V gene are SQVTM and ANQGSEA. Losses at the gene ends were 7 bases for V and 3 bases for J; bases not matched to a gene: 5. CDR3 in DNA: TGCAGCGGATCAACAGGGGGCTACGAGCAGTACTTC. Amino acids: CSGSTGGYEQYF.

This clone was picked up many times. The J gene is TRBJ2-3, the V gene TRBV10-1; 9 bases match TRBD1. The CDR3 spans 15 residues. With V trimmed by 4 bases and J by 2 bases, 4 bases remained unmatched. Germline CDR1 is WNHNN and CDR2 is SYGVQD (reference sequence). The DNA of the CDR3 is TGCGCCAGCAGTGGGGGACAGGGACACACAGATACGCAGTATTTT. Translation gives CASSGGQGHTDTQYF.

This chain links TRBV2 with TRBJ1-2, with TRBD1 identical over 9 bases. The germline gives CDR1 SNHLY, CDR2 FYNNEI. The ends lost 2 bases at V and 8 bases at J; junction bases unmatched: 12. This CDR3 region has 16 residues. The CDR3 DNA reads as TGTGCCAGCAGTGAATTCGGGGGGACAGGGAGTAGCGGCTACACCTTC. This translates into CASSEFGGTGSSGYTF.

This chain connects TRBV27 to TRBJ2-1, with D hard to call. The length of the CDR3 is 11 residues. Trimming took 5 bases from V and 5 from J, leaving 4 bases between them. Germline CDR1 is MNHEY and CDR2 is SMNVEV (reference sequence). CDR3 coding DNA: TGTGCCAGCAGTGCACACAATGAGCAGTTCTTC. This translates into CASSAHNEQFF.

As for this clone: With a much larger clone just one base away, this may be a read error. Other DNA sequences in the same sample also yield this CDR3. The V call is TRBV30, the J call TRBJ1-4; 7 bases are a match to TRBD1. Germline assignment: CDR1 GTSNPN and CDR2 SVGIG (reference sequence). CDR3 size: 17 residues. In DNA form, the CDR3 reads TGTGCCTGGAGTGTTAACAGGGGCCATGCAACCAATGAAAAACTGTTTTTT. It translates to CAWSVNRGHATNEKLFF.

This clone was recorded only once. The CDR3 DNA is TGTGCCAGCAGCCCACGCCCCCCGGGACAGGGGGCTAATGAAAAACTGTTTTTT. As protein: CASSPRPPGQGANEKLFF. This chain joins TRBV9 and TRBJ1-4; 11 bases fit TRBD1. The V segment lost 4 bases and the J segment 3 bases; nucleotides outside the gene matches: 11. In germline, CDR1 is SGDLS, CDR2 YYNGEE. The CDR3 is 18 amino acids.

Written as DNA, the CDR3 is TGTGCCAGCAGCTTAGTTCCTCTGACCCCCTCCTACGAGCAGTACTTC. Translated, it gives CASSLVPLTPSYEQYF. This chain uses TRBV11-2 with TRBJ2-5; D not resolved. The last part of the DNA fits TRBJ2-7 better; the J call may be wrong. Germline lookup yields CDR1 SGHAT and CDR2 FQNNGV. The CDR3 contains 16 residues.

This chain links TRBV6-1 with TRBJ2-2; D perhaps matches TRBD2 (5 bases). Germline assignment: CDR1 MNHNS and CDR2 SASEGT. Trimming cost V 2 bases and J 2 bases, with 6 bases left between them. This CDR3 is built from 14 residues. The CDR3 sequence is CASSERDNTGELFF. Written as DNA, the CDR3 is TGTGCCAGCAGTGAACGGGATAACACCGGGGAGCTGTTTTTT.

This clone was observed a handful of times. The chain has TRBV28 and TRBJ2-7; 9 bases map to TRBD1. J lost 3 bases, V lost 6 bases, and 0 bases had no gene match. The CDR3 spans 12 residues. Germline V CDR1 and CDR2: MDHEN, SYDVKM. CDR3 in amino acids: CASRDRGYEQYF. The CDR3 region has the DNA TGTGCCAGCAGGGACAGGGGCTACGAGCAGTACTTC.

V gene TRBV6-1 combines with J gene TRBJ2-3; either TRBD1 or TRBD2 may supply D (6 bases each). The germline V and J ends were trimmed by 8 bases and 2 bases, with 8 bases remaining between them. This CDR3 is built from 12 residues. Germline V gene data show CDR1 as MNHNS and CDR2 as SASEGT. CDR3 coding DNA: TGTGCCAGCTCGGGGGCCACAGATACGCAGTATTTT. Translating it yields CASSGATDTQYF.

In this sample, this clone turned up many times. The rearrangement uses TRBV5-1 and TRBJ2-7; 8 positions agree with TRBD1. Germline V gene lookup returns CDR1 SGHRS and CDR2 YFSETQ. V lost 4 bases to trimming and J lost 7 bases; unmatched junction nucleotides: 7. The CDR3 contains 13 residues. For the CDR3, the DNA is TGCGCCAGCAGCCCGGACAGGGCGTGGGAGCAGTACTTC. Residues: CASSPDRAWEQYF.

This chain uses TRBV5-4 with TRBJ2-7; D call uncertain. Trimming cost V 1 base and J 7 bases, with 9 bases left between them. The CDR3 extends over 12 amino acids. Germline-derived CDR1 and CDR2 are SGHNT and YYREEE (reference sequence). The CDR3 reads CASSLYPGEQYF. The CDR3 DNA follows: TGTGCCAGCAGCTTGTATCCCGGGGAGCAGTACTTC.

On this clone: Distinct nucleotide sequences in the sample also encode this CDR3. The chain uses TRBV18 and TRBJ1-5; possibly TRBD1 for D (6 bases). The CDR3 has 13 amino acids. CDR1 and CDR2 from the germline V gene are KGHSH and LQKENI. The V end was cut by 3 bases, the J end by 3 bases, with 6 bases between. Here the CDR3 DNA reads TGTGCCAGCTCACCGGGGGCCAATCAGCCCCAGCATTTT. This translates into CASSPGANQPQHF.